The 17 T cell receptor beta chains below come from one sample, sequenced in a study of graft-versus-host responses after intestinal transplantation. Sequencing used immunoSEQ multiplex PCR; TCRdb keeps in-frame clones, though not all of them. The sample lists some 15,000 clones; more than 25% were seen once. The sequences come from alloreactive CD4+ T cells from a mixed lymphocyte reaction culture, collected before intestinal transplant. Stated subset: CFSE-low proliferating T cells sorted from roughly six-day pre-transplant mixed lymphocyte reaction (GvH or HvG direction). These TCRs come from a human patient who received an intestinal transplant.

The CDR3 DNA is TGCGCCAGCAGCTTGGGGCGGCACCCGGGTGAAAAACTGTTTTTT. Residues: CASSLGRHPGEKLFF. This sequence joins TRBV5-1 and TRBJ1-4, with D hard to call. V was clipped by 0 bases and J by 7 bases, with 13 bases between them. The CDR3 length is 15 residues. Looked up from germline, CDR1 is SGHRS and CDR2 is YFSETQ. The full variable domain, in which reference TRBV5-1 and TRBJ1-4 provide the parts outside the CDR3, is KAGVTQTPRYLIKTRGQQVTLSCSPISGHRSVSWYQQTPGQGLQFLFEYFSETQRNKGNFPGRFSGRQFSNSRSEMNVSTLELGDSALYLCASSLGRHPGEKLFFGSGTQLSVL.

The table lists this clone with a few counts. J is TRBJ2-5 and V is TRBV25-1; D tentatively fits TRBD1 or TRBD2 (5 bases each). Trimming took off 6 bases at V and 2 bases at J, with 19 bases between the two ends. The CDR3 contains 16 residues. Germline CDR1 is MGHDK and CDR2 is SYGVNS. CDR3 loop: CASSAGAWALQETQYF. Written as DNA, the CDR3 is TGTGCCAGCAGCGCCGGGGCCTGGGCCCTGCAAGAGACCCAGTACTTC.

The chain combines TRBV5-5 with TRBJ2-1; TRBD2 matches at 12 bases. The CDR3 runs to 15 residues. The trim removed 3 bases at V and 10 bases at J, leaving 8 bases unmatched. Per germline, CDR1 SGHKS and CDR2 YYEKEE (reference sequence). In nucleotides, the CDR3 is TGTGCCAGCAGCTCCCCTAGCGGGGGGGCGGAGGAGCAGTTCTTC. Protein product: CASSSPSGGAEEQFF.

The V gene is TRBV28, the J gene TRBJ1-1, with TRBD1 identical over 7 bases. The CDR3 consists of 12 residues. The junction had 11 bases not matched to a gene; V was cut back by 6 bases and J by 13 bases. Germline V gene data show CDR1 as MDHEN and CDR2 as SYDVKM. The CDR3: CASSTGTAGGFF. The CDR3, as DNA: TGTGCCAGCAGCACCGGGACAGCGGGGGGTTTCTTT. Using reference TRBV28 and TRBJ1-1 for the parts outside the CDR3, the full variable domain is DVKVTQSSRYLVKRTGEKVFLECVQDMDHENMFWYRQDPGLGLRLIYFSYDVKMKEKGDIPEGYSVSREKKERFSLILESASTNQTSMYLCASSTGTAGGFFGQGTRLTVV.

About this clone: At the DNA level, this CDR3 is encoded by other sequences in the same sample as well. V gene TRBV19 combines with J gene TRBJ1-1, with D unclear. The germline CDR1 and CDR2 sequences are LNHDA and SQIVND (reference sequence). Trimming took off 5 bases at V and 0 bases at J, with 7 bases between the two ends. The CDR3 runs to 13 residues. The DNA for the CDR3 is TGTGCCAGTAGTCTACAGCTGAACACTGAAGCTTTCTTT. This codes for CASSLQLNTEAFF.

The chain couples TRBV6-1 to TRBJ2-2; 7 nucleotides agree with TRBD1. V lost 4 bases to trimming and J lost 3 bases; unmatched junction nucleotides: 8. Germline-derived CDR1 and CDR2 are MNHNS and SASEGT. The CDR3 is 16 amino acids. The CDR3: CASSVKDRFYTGELFF. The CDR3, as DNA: TGTGCCAGCAGTGTGAAGGACAGGTTTTACACCGGGGAGCTGTTTTTT.

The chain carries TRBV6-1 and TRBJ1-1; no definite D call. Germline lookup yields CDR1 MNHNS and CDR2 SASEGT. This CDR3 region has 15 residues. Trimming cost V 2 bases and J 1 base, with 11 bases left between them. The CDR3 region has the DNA TGTGCCAGCAGTGAACGGGCACAGAAGAACACTGAAGCTTTCTTT. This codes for CASSERAQKNTEAFF.

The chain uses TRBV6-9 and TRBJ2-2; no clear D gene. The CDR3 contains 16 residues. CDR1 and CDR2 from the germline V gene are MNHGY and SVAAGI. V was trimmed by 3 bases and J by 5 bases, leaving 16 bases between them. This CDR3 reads CASSYSPFGRTGELFF. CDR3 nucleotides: TGTGCCAGCAGTTACTCGCCATTTGGGCGGACCGGGGAGCTGTTTTTT.

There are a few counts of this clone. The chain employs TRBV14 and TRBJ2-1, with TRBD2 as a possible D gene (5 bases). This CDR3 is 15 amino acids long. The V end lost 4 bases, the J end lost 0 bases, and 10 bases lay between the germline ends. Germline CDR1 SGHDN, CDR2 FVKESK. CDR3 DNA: TGTGCCAGCAGCCGGCGGCTAGCCTCCTACAATGAGCAGTTCTTC. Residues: CASSRRLASYNEQFF.

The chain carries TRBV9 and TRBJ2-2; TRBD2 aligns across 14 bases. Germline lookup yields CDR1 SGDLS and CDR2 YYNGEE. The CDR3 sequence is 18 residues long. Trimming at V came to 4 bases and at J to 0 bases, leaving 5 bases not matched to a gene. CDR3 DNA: TGTGCCAGCAGCCGACTAGCGGGGGGGCCCGCGAACACCGGGGAGCTGTTTTTT. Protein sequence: CASSRLAGGPANTGELFF.

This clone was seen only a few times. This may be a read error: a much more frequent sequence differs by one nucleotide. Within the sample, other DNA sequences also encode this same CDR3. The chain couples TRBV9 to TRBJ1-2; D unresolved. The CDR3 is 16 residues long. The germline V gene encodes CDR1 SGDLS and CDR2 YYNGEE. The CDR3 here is CASGPSPGRFVYGYTF. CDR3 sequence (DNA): TGTGCGAGCGGTCCCTCCCCGGGCAGGTTTGTCTATGGCTACACCTTC.

CDR3 loop: CASSLAGRVDTQYF. DNA of the CDR3: TGTGCCAGCAGCTTGGCAGGGCGGGTAGATACGCAGTATTTT. The rearrangement links TRBV11-2 to TRBJ2-3, with D perhaps given as TRBD1 or TRBD2 (5 bases each). This CDR3 contains 14 residues. From germline, CDR1 is SGHAT and CDR2 FQNNGV. V dropped 3 bases and J dropped 5 bases, with 12 bases sitting between them.

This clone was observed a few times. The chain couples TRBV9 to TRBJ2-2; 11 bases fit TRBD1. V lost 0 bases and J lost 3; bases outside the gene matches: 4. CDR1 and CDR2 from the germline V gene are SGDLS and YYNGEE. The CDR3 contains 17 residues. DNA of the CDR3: TGTGCCAGCAGCGTAGCCCCGGGACAGGGGGACACCGGGGAGCTGTTTTTT. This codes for CASSVAPGQGDTGELFF.

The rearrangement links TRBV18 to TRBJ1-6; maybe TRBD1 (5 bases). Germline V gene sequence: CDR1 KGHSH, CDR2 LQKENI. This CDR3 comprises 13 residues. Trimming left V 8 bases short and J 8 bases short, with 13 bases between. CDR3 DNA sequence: TGTGCCAGCGGGAGCCGGGGGGATTCACCCCTCCACTTT. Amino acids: CASGSRGDSPLHF.

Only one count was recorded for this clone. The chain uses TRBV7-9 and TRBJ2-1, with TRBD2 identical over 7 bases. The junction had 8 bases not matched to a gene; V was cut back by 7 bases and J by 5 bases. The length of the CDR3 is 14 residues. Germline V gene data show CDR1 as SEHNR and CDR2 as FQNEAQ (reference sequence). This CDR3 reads CASTQAGANNEQFF. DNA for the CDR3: TGTGCCAGCACCCAGGCGGGAGCCAACAATGAGCAGTTCTTC.

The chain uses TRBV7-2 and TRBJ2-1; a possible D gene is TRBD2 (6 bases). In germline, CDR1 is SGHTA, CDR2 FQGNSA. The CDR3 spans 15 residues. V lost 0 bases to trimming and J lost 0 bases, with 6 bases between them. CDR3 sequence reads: CASSLAGSSYNEQFF. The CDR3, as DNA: TGTGCCAGCAGCTTAGCCGGGAGCTCCTACAATGAGCAGTTCTTC.

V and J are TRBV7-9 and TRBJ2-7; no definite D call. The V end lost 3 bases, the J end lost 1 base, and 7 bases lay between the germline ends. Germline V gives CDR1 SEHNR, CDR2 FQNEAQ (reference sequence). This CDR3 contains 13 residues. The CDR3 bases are TGTGCCAGCAGCTTTGACACTTCCTACGAGCAGTACTTC. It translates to CASSFDTSYEQYF.